This T cell receptor (beta chain) is drawn from a study of blood T cell repertoires in COVID-19 (dated by TCRdb to 2019 to 2021). At the level of the whole study: Samples from collaborators originated in the United States, Italy and Spain and spanned both the acute and convalescent phases of COVID-19. The material from the prospective study consisted of cDNA or gDNA derived from T cells, B-cell-depleted T cells, or PBMCs. The dataset comprised deeply sampled blood TCRbeta repertoires from subjects exposed to, actively infected with, or recovered from COVID-19. Where available, HLA class I and class II types were obtained from metadata supplied by the sample provider rather than from assay-based typing. The samples were drawn from the first 160 participants of the ongoing ImmuneRACE study and from 950 to 1,500 subjects provided by 6 global collaborators. The repertoires were made available in a free public database intended to serve as a resource for research on the immune response to SARS-CoV-2. Nearly every sample came with metadata listing a de-identified subject ID, COVID-19 status, age in years and sex.

TCRbeta CDR3 regions were amplified from genomic DNA by means of the immunoSEQ Assay, a bias-controlled multiplex PCR. Regarding the original processing steps: The number of nucleated cells in each sample was estimated by amplification of reference gene primers within the assay. To quantify the absolute abundance of each unique TCRbeta CDR3 rearrangement, sequence reads were collapsed and filtered. For each sample, productive Simpson clonality was calculated by taking the square root of Simpson's diversity index across productive rearrangements. Entries here come from immuneACCESS through TCRdb and include only in-frame sequences with V and J called. Some clones fail to appear in such tables; in the studies checked, an unresolved V gene covers under half of the shortfall, and the cause of the remainder is unknown. V, J and clone size are those of that table, while D and trimming were read from the DNA. The sample table records approximately 120,000 clones; around 81% of these occur just once. The top ten clones comprise approximately 4.3% of the sample.

Whole blood was collected in K2EDTA tubes by collaborating institutions according to the institutions' own protocols. For TCRbeta analysis, collaborators shipped samples in one of three forms: frozen whole blood, isolated PBMCs, or DNA extracted from either of those sample types. For this clone: Which antigen it targets is not known. Base qualities are not recorded, but no much larger clone differs from it by a single base.

Points the paper makes about the study in general: The quantity of clinical and demographic metadata differed by source and by participant and was supplied without curation.

The germline V gene supplies CDR1 MNHEY and CDR2 SVGEGT. Germline trimming: 2 bases from V, 6 bases from J; junction bases outside gene matches: 0. The CDR3, cysteine through phenylalanine, is 13 amino acids long. CDR3 DNA is the only sequence kept; it has 39 bases, read in frame from the first base. Recombination connected TRBV6-2 or TRBV6-3 to TRBJ2-2; 7 bases in the middle match TRBD2. Sample: peripheral blood. The clonotype comes from a human donor in a cohort sampled during active or convalescent COVID-19. At the DNA level, the sequence is TGTGCCAGCAGTTACCGGGGGGCCGGGGAGCTGTTTTTT. The resulting protein is CASSYRGAGELFF.